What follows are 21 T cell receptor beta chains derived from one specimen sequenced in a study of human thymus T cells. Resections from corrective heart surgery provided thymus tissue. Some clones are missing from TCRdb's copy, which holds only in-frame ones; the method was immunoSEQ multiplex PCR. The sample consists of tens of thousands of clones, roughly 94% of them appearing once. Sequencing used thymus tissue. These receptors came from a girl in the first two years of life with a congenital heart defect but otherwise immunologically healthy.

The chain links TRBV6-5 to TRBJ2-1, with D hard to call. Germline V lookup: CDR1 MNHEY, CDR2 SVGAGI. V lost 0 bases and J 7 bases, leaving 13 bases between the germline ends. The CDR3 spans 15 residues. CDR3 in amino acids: CASSYSTVHPNEQFF. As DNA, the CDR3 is TGTGCCAGCAGTTACTCCACAGTTCACCCTAATGAGCAGTTCTTC.

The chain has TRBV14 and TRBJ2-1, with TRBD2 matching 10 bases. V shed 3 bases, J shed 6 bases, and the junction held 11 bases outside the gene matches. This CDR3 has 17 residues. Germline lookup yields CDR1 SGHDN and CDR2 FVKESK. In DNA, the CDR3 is TGTGCCAGCAGCCATAAACGGACCAGCGGGAGGGTCAATGAGCAGTTCTTC. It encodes CASSHKRTSGRVNEQFF.

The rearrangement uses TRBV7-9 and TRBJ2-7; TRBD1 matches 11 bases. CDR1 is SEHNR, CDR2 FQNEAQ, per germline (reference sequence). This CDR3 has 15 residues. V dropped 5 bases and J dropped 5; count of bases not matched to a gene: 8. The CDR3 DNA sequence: TGTGCCAGCAGCCGCCGGGACAGGGGGACCGACGAGCAGTACTTC. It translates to CASSRRDRGTDEQYF.

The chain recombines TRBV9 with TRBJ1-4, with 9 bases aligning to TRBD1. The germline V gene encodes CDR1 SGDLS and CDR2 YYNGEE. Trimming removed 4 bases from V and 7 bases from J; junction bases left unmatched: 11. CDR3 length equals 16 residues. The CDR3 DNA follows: TGTGCCAGCAGCCCAGGGTGGGGACAGGGCCTTGAAAAACTGTTTTTT. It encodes CASSPGWGQGLEKLFF.

The CDR3 DNA is TGTGCCAGCAGGCAGGGTTGTGAGCAGTTCTTC. It yields the protein CASRQGCEQFF. The rearrangement joins TRBV28 to TRBJ2-1; TRBD1 is a possible D gene (5 bases). Deletions cut 6 bases from V and 9 bases from J, with 9 bases between. The germline V gene encodes CDR1 MDHEN and CDR2 SYDVKM. The CDR3 spans 11 residues.

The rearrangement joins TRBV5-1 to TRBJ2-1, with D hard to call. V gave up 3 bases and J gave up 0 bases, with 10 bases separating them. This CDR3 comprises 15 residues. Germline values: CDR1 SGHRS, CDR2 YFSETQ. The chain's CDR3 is CASSSGRFSYNEQFF. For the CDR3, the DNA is TGCGCCAGCAGCTCCGGACGGTTCTCCTACAATGAGCAGTTCTTC.

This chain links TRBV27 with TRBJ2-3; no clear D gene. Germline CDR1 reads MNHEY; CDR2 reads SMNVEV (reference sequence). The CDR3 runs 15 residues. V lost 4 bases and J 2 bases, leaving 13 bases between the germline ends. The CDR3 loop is CASSSRTPLTDTQYF. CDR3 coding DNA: TGTGCCAGCAGTTCCCGGACGCCTCTCACAGATACGCAGTATTTT.

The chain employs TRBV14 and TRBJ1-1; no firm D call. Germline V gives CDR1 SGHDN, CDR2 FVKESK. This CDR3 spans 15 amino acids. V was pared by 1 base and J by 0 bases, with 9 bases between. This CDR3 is CASSQVEHLNTEAFF. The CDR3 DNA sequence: TGTGCCAGCAGCCAAGTCGAACACTTGAACACTGAAGCTTTCTTT. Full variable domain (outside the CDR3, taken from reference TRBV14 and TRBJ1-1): EAGVTQFPSHSVIEKGQTVTLRCDPISGHDNLYWYRRVMGKEIKFLLHFVKESKQDESGMPNNRFLAERTGGTYSTLKVQPAELEDSGVYFCASSQVEHLNTEAFFGQGTRLTVV.

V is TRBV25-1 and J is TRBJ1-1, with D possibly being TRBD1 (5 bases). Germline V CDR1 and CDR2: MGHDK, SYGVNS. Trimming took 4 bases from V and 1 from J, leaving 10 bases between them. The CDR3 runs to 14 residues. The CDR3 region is CASSVAGKNTEAFF. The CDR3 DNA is TGTGCCAGCAGTGTCGCAGGGAAGAACACTGAAGCTTTCTTT.

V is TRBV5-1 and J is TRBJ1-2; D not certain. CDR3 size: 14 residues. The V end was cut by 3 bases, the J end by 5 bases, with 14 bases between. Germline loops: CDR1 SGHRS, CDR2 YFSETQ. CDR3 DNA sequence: TGCGCCAGCAGCTCTAAGCGAGAAGGGTATGGCTACACCTTC. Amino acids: CASSSKREGYGYTF.

CDR3 sequence (DNA): TGTGCCAGCTCCGGGCGGGACTTATTGGGGAATGAGCAGTTCTTC. Its translation is CASSGRDLLGNEQFF. V is TRBV18 and J is TRBJ2-1; D possibly corresponds to TRBD2 (6 bases). The V and J ends lost 6 bases and 7 bases respectively, with 19 bases between them. Per the germline V gene, CDR1 is KGHSH and CDR2 is LQKENI. The CDR3 covers 15 residues. The variable domain in full, with the rest retrieved from reference TRBV18 and TRBJ2-1, is NAGVMQNPRHLVRRRGQEARLRCSPMKGHSHVYWYRQLPEEGLKFMVYLQKENIIDESGMPKERFSAEFPKEGPSILRIQQVVRGDSAAYFCASSGRDLLGNEQFFGPGTRLTVL.

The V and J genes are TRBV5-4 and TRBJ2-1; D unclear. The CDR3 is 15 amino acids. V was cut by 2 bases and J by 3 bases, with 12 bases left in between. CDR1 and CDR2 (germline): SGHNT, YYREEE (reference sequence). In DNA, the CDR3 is TGTGCCAGCAGCTTACCCCAGCAAAGCTACAATGAGCAGTTCTTC. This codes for CASSLPQQSYNEQFF.

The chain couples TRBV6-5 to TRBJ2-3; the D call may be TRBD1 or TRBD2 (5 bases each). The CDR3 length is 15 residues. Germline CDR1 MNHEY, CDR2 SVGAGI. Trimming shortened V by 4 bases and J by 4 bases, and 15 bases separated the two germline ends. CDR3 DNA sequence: TGTGCCAGCAGTTCGACCCGGGACGCGCCAGATACGCAGTATTTT. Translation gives CASSSTRDAPDTQYF.

The CDR3 spells CASSLGRGLLAGFSDEQFF. Here the CDR3 DNA reads TGTGCCAGCAGCTTAGGAAGGGGCTTACTAGCGGGTTTCTCCGATGAGCAGTTCTTC. The chain couples TRBV7-6 to TRBJ2-1; 9 bases line up with TRBD2. Germline lookup yields CDR1 SGHVS and CDR2 FNYEAQ. The CDR3 is made up of 19 amino acids. V lost 1 base to trimming and J lost 8 bases; unmatched junction nucleotides: 18.

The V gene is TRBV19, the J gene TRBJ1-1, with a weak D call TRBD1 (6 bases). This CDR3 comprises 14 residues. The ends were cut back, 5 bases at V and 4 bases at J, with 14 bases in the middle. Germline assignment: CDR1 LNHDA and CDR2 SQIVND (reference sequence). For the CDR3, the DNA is TGTGCCAGTAGTCCCTGGGGGCGCAGCACTGAAGCTTTCTTT. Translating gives CASSPWGRSTEAFF.

The CDR3 nucleotides read TGTGCCAGCAGCTTAAGCAGATTTGAAAATGGCTACACCTTC. Translating it yields CASSLSRFENGYTF. The V call is TRBV7-9, the J call TRBJ1-2; no firm D call. Germline V gene sequence: CDR1 SEHNR, CDR2 FQNEAQ (reference sequence). The CDR3 extends over 14 amino acids. The V end lost 2 bases, the J end lost 6 bases, and 13 bases lay between the germline ends. The variable domain in full, completed from reference TRBV7-9 and TRBJ1-2, reads DTGVSQNPRHKITKRGQNVTFRCDPISEHNRLYWYRQTLGQGPEFLTYFQNEAQLEKSRLLSDRFSAERPKGSFSTLEIQRTEQGDSAMYLCASSLSRFENGYTFGSGTRLTVV.

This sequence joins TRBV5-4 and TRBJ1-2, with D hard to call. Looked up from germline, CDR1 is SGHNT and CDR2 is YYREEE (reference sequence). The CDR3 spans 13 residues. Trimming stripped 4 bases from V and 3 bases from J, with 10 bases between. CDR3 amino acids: CASSPSIYYGYTF. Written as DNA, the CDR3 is TGTGCCAGCAGCCCCTCTATATACTATGGCTACACCTTC.

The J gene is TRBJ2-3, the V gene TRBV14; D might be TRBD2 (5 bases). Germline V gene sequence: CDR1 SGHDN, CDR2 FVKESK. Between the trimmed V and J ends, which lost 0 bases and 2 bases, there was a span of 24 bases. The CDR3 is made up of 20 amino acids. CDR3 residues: CASSQDISLTDRDYTDTQYF. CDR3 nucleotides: TGTGCCAGCAGCCAAGATATAAGCTTGACCGACCGGGATTACACAGATACGCAGTATTTT.

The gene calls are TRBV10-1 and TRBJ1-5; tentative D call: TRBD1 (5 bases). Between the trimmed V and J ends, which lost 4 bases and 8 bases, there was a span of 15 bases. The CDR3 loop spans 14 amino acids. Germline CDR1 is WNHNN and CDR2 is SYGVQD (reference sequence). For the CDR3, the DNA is TGCGCCAGCAGTGCGAAGGGGATTCGGGAGCCCCAGCATTTT. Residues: CASSAKGIREPQHF.

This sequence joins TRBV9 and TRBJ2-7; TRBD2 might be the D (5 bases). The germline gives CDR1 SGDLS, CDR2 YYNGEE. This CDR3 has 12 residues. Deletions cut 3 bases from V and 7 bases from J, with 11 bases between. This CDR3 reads CASSGWGEEQYF. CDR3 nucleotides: TGTGCCAGCAGCGGGTGGGGAGAGGAGCAGTACTTC.

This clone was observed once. The DNA for the CDR3 is TGCAGCGTAACCGGGACAGGGACGATTTGGCGCACTGAAGCTTTCTTT. It is translated as CSVTGTGTIWRTEAFF. The chain joins TRBV29-1 to TRBJ1-1, with TRBD1 matching 9 bases. Trimming cost V 6 bases and J 4 bases; bases outside gene matches: 15. The CDR3 covers 16 residues. CDR1 SQVTM and CDR2 ANQGSEA come from the germline V gene. Combining the CDR3 with reference TRBV29-1 and TRBJ1-1 gives the whole variable domain SAVISQKPSRDICQRGTSLTIQCQVDSQVTMMFWYRQQPGQSLTLIATANQGSEATYESGFVIDKFPISRPNLTFSTLTVSNMSPEDSSIYLCSVTGTGTIWRTEAFFGQGTRLTVV.